This T cell receptor (beta chain) came from a study of T cells after yellow fever vaccination. V lost 4 bases, J lost 3 bases, and 9 bases lay in between. The CDR3 covers 14 residues. Germline assignment: CDR1 SGHAT and CDR2 FQNNGV. TCRdb recomputed calls from the 5' RACE reads with MiXCR, one row per CDR3 protein. The table includes about 160,000 distinct CDR3 sequences, approximately 9.7% detected once. This clonotype was counted between two and nine times. The sequence came from a young man who received the YFV17D yellow fever vaccine. The source was CD8+ T cells sorted from PBMCs, collected 45 days after the yellow fever booster vaccination. The gene calls are TRBV11-2 and TRBJ2-2; D is ambiguous. CDR3 DNA: TGTGCCAGCAGCTCTAGGACGTACACCGGGGAGCTGTTTTTT. As protein: CASSSRTYTGELFF.